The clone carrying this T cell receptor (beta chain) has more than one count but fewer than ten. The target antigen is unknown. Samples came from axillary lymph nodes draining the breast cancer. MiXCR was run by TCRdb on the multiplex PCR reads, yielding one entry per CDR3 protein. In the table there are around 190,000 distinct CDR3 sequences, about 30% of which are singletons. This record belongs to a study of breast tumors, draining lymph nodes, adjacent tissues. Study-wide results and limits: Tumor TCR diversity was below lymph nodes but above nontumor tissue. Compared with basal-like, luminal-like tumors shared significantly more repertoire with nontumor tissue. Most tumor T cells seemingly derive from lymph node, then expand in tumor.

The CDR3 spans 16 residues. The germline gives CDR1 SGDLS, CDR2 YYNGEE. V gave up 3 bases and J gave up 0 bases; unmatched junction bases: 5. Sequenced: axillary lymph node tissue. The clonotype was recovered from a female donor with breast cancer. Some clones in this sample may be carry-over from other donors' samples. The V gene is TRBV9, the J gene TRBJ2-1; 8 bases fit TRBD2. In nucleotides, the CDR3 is TGTGCCAGCAGCGGCAAGAGCGGGAGCTCCTACAATGAGCAGTTCTTC. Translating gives CASSGKSGSSYNEQFF.